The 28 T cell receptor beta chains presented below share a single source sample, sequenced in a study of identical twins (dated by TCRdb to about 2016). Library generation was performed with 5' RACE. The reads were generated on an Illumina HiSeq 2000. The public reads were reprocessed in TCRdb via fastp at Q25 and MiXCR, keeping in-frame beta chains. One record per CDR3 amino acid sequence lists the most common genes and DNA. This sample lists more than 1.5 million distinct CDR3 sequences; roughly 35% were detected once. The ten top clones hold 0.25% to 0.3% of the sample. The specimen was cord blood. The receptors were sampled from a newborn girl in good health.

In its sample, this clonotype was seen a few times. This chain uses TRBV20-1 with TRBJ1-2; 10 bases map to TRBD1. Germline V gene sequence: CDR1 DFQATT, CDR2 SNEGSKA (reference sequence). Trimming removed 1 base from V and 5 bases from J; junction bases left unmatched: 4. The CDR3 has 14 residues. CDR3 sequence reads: CSARADRGLYGYTF. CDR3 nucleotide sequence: TGCAGTGCTAGAGCCGACAGGGGGCTGTATGGCTACACCTTC.

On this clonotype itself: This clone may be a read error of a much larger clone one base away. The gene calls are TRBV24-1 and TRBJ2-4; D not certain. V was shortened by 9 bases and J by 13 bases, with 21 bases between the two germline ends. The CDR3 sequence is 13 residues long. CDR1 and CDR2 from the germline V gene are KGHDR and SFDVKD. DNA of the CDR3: TGTGCCACCCAGAACGCTCAATACAATGAGCAGTACTTC. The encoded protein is CATQNAQYNEQYF.

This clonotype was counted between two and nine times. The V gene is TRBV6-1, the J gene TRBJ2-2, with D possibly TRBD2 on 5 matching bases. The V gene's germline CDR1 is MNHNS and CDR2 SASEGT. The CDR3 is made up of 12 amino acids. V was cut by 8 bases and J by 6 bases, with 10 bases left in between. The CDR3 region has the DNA TGTGCCAGCTTCTTCGGGGCCGGGGAGCTGTTTTTT. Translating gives CASFFGAGELFF.

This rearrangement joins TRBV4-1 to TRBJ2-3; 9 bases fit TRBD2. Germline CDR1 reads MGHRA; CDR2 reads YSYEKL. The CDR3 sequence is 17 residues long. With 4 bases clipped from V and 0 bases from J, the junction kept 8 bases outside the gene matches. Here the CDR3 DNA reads TGCGCCAGCAGCCGGACCGGGACTAGCTCTAGCACAGATACGCAGTATTTT. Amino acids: CASSRTGTSSSTDTQYF.

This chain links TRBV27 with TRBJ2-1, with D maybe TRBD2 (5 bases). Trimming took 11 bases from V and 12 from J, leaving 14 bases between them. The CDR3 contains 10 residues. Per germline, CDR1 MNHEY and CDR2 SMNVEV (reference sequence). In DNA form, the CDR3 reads TGTGCCCCCAACGGCGAGGGGCAGTTCTTC. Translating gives CAPNGEGQFF.

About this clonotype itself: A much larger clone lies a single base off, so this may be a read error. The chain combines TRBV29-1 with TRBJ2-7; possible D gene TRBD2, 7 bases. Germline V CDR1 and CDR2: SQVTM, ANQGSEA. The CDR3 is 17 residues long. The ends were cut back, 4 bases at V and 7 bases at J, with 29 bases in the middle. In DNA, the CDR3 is TGCAGCGTTGTGGGGGCTACGGGAGGACCATCCTACAATGAGCAGTACTTC. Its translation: CSVVGATGGPSYNEQYF.

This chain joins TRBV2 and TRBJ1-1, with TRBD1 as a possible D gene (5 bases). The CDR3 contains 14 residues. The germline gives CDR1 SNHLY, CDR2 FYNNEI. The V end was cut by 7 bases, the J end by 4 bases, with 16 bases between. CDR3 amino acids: CASTEGGGGTEAFF. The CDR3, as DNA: TGTGCCAGCACCGAAGGTGGGGGGGGCACTGAAGCTTTCTTT.

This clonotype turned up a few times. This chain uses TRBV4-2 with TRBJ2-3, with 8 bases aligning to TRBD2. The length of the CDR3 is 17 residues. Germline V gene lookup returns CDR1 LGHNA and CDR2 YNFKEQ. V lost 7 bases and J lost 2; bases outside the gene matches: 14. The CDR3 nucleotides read TGTGCCAGCACCCGAGGAGTCGCGGGGGGCGTCACAGATACGCAGTATTTT. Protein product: CASTRGVAGGVTDTQYF.

The CDR3: CASSPRRLPQEIQYF. In DNA form, the CDR3 reads TGTGCCAGCAGCCCACGCCGCCTGCCCCAAGAGATCCAGTACTTC. This chain joins TRBV7-8 and TRBJ2-7; D is unresolved. Per the germline V gene, CDR1 is SGHVS and CDR2 is FQNEAQ. This CDR3 is 15 amino acids long. The V and J ends lost 5 bases and 10 bases respectively, with 24 bases between them.

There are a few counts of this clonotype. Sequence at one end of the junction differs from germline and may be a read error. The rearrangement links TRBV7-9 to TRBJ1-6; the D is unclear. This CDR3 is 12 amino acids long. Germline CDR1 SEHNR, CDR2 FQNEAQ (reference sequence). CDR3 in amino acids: CASSLYNSPPHF. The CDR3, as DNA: TGTGCCAGCAGCCTGTATAATTCACCCCCCCACTTT. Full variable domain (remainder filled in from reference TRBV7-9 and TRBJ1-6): DTGVSQNPRHKITKRGQNVTFRCDPISEHNRLYWYRQTLGQGPEFLTYFQNEAQLEKSRLLSDRFSAERPKGSFSTLEIQRTEQGDSAMYLCASSLYNSPPHFGNGTRLTVT.

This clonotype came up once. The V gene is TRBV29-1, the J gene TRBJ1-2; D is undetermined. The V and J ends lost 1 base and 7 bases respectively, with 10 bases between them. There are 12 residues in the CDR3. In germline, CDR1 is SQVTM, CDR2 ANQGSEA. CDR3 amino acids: CSVEGTLGGYTF. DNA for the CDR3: TGCAGCGTTGAAGGCACACTGGGTGGCTACACCTTC.

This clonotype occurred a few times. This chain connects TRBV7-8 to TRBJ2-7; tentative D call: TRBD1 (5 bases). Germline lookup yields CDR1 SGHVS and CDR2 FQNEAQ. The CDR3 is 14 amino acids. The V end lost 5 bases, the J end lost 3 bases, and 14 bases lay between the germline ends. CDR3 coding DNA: TGTGCCAGCAGCCTAAGAACCCAGGGCTACGAGCAGTACTTC. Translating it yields CASSLRTQGYEQYF.

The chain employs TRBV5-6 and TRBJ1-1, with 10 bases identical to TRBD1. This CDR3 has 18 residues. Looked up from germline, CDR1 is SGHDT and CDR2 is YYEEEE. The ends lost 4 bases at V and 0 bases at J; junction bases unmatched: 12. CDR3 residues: CASSNAGTGALLNTEAFF. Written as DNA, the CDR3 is TGTGCCAGCAGCAACGCCGGGACAGGGGCGCTTTTGAACACTGAAGCTTTCTTT.

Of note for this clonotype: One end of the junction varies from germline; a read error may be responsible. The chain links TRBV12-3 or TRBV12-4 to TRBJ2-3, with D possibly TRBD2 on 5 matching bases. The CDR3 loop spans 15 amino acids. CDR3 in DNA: TGTGCCAGCAGTTTACTTGGAGGAAGCACAGATGCGCAGTATTTT. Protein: CASSLLGGSTDAQYF.

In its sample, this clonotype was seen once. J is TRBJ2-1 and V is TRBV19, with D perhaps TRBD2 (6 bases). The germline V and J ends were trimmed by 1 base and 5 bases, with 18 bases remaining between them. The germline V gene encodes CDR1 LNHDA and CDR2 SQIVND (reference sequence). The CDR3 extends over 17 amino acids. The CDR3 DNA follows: TGTGCCAGTAGTATAGCCCCCGGGTTAGGAGGGGACAATGAGCAGTTCTTC. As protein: CASSIAPGLGGDNEQFF. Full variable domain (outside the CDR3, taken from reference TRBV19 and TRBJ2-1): DGGITQSPKYLFRKEGQNVTLSCEQNLNHDAMYWYRQDPGQGLRLIYYSQIVNDFQKGDIAEGYSVSREKKESFPLTVTSAQKNPTAFYLCASSIAPGLGGDNEQFFGPGTRLTVL.

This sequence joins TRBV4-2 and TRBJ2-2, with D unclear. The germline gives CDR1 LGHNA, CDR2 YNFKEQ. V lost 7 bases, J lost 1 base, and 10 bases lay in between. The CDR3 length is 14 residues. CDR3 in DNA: TGTGCCAGCAACACCGCTCGGAACACCGGGGAGCTGTTTTTT. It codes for CASNTARNTGELFF.

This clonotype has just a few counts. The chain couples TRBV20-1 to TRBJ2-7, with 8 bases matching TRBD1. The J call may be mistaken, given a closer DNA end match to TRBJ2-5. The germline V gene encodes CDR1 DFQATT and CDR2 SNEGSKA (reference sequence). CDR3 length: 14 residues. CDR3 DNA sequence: TGCAGTGCTAGGGAGAACAGGGGGAGGGAGACCCAGTACTTC. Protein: CSARENRGRETQYF.

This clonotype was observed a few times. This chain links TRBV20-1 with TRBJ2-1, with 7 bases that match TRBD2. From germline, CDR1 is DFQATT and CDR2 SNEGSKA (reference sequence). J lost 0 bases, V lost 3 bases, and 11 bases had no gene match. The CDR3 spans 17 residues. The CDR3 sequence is CSARTSLPHSSYNEQFF. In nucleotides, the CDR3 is TGCAGTGCTAGGACTAGCCTACCTCATTCCTCCTACAATGAGCAGTTCTTC.

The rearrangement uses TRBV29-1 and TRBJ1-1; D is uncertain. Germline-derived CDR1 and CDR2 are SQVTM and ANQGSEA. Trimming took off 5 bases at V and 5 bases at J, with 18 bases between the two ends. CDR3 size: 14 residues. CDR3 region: CSVSPAPIGTEAFF. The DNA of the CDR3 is TGCAGCGTTTCCCCCGCCCCTATAGGGACTGAAGCTTTCTTT.

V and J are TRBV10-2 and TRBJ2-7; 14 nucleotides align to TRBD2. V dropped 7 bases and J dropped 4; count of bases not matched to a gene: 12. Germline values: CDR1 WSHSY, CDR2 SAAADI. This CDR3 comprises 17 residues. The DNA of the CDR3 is TGCGCCAGCATAGGGACTAGCGGGGGATCCAGGGGGTACGAGCAGTACTTC. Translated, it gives CASIGTSGGSRGYEQYF.

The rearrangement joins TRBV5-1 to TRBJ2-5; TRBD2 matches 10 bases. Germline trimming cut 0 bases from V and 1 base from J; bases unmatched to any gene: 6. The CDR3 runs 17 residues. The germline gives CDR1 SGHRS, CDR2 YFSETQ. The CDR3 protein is CASSLAWLAGVQETQYF. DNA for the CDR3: TGCGCCAGCAGCTTGGCGTGGCTAGCGGGAGTCCAAGAGACCCAGTACTTC.

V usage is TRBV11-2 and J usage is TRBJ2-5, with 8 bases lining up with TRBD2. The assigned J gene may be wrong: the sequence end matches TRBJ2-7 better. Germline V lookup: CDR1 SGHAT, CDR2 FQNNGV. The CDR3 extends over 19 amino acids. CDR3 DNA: TGTGCCAGCAGCTATCCTTCCCCCCTGCGGGGGGCGAAACCCTGCGAGCAGTACTTC. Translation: CASSYPSPLRGAKPCEQYF.

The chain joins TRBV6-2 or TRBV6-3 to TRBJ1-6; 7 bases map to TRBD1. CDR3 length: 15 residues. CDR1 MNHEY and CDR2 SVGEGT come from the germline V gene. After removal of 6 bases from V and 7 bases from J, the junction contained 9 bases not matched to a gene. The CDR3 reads CASSYADRVNSPLHF. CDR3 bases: TGTGCCAGCAGCTACGCTGACAGGGTGAATTCACCCCTCCACTTT.

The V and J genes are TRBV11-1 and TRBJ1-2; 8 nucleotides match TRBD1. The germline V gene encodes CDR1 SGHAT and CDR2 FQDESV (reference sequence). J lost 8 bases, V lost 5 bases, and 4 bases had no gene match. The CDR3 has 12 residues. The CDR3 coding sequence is TGTGCCAGCAGCCAACAGGGGGGCGGCTACACCTTC. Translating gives CASSQQGGGYTF.

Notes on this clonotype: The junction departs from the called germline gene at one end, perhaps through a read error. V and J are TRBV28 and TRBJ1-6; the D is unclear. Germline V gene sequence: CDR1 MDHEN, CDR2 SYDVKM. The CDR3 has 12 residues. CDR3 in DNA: TGTGCCAGCGAAAACGGGAATTCACCCCCCCACTTT. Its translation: CASENGNSPPHF. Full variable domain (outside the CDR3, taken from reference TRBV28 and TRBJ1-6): DVKVTQSSRYLVKRTGEKVFLECVQDMDHENMFWYRQDPGLGLRLIYFSYDVKMKEKGDIPEGYSVSREKKERFSLILESASTNQTSMYLCASENGNSPPHFGNGTRLTVT.

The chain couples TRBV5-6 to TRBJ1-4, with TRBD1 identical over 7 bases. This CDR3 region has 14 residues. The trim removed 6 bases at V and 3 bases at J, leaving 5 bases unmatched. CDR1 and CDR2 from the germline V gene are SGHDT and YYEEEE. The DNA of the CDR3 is TGTGCCAGCACCTCCGGGACAGCTAATGAAAAACTGTTTTTT. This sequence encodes CASTSGTANEKLFF.

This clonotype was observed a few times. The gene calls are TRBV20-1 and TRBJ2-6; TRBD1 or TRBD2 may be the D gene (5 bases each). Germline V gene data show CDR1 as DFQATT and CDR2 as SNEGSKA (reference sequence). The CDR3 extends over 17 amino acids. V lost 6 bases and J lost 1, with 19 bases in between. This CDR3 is CSATLRGAISGANVLTF. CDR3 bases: TGCAGTGCAACATTGAGGGGCGCGATATCTGGGGCCAACGTCCTGACTTTC.

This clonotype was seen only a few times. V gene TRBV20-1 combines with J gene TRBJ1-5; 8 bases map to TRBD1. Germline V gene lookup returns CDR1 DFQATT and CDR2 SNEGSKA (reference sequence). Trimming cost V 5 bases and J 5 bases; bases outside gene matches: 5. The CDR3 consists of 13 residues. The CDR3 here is CSADGQGHQPQHF. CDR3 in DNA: TGCAGTGCTGACGGACAGGGCCATCAGCCCCAGCATTTT.